The rows below give T cell receptor beta chains drawn from one sample of a study of PD-L1 blockade in urothelial cancer. Using immunoSEQ multiplex PCR, the repertoire was profiled, and TCRdb retains in-frame clones only, with some absent. Among 30,000 to 40,000 clones listed, about four fifths were seen once. Here the sequenced sample was PBMCs, taken around atezolizumab (anti-PD-L1) treatment. Receptors were obtained from a man between 65 and 85 years old with urothelial cancer. Each CDR3 is given with its conserved first and last residue. Fields, in order: V gene, clone size, J gene, D gene, CDR3 DNA, CDR3 protein. A D gene is named only where the DNA matches it firmly. Size is omitted from some rows. Given values are once, few, many or a class for expanded clones.

TRBV2,.,TRBJ1-5,TRBD1,TGTGCCAGCAGTGAGTCTGGAGGGGGCAACCAGCCCCAGCATTTT,CASSESGGGNQPQHF
TRBV7-9,.,TRBJ1-1,.,TGTGCCGGAGGGCGGGGGGGTACTGAAGCTTTCTTT,CAGGRGGTEAFF
TRBV19,.,TRBJ2-1,TRBD2,TGTGCCAGTAGTATGCAGCCGGGACTAGCCAACAATGAGCAGTTCTTC,CASSMQPGLANNEQFF
TRBV15,.,TRBJ1-1,.,TGTGCCACCAGCAGTGCACAGATCTCTGAAGCTTTCTTT,CATSSAQISEAFF
TRBV9,.,TRBJ2-1,TRBD2,TGTGCCAGCAGCGTACAGCCTAGCGGGATTGTTAGTAATGAGCAGTTCTTC,CASSVQPSGIVSNEQFF
TRBV7-2,.,TRBJ2-5,.,TGTGCCAGCAGCTTATCAGGGCAAGAGACCCAGTACTTC,CASSLSGQETQYF
TRBV19,.,TRBJ1-2,TRBD1,TGTGCCAGTAGTACGACCGGGACAGGATATGGCTACACCTTC,CASSTTGTGYGYTF
TRBV5-5,.,TRBJ2-7,TRBD1,TGTGCCAGCAGCCCGACAGGGACGAGCTCCTACGAGCAGTACTTC,CASSPTGTSSYEQYF
TRBV13,.,TRBJ2-7,.,TGTGCCAGCAGCTCGAGCTCCTACGAGCAGTACTTC,CASSSSSYEQYF
TRBV11-1,.,TRBJ2-7,.,TGTGCCAGCAGCCCCGGCGGATTTCGAGCATCCGAGCAGTACTTC,CASSPGGFRASEQYF
TRBV9,.,TRBJ2-7,TRBD2,TGTGCCAGCAGCAAAACTAGCGCAATTACCTACGAGCAGTACTTC,CASSKTSAITYEQYF
TRBV29-1,.,TRBJ2-3,TRBD1,TGCAGCGTTGAAACGGGACAGGGTCGGACAGATACGCAGTATTTT,CSVETGQGRTDTQYF
TRBV2,.,TRBJ2-7,.,TGTGCCAGCAGTGAAGCGCGGGATGGCCGGCAGTACTTC,CASSEARDGRQYF
TRBV29-1,.,TRBJ1-4,.,TGCAGCGTTGCGTGGACTCTGGGTGAAAAACTGTTTTTT,CSVAWTLGEKLFF
TRBV10-3,.,TRBJ1-3,.,TGTGCCTCCGGGGTGTCCGGAAACACCATATATTTT,CASGVSGNTIYF
TRBV4-1,.,TRBJ2-1,TRBD1,TGCGCCAGCAGCCTCTCGGGACAGGGGGCGAAAAATGAGCAGTTCTTC,CASSLSGQGAKNEQFF
TRBV4-2,.,TRBJ2-6,.,TGTGCCAGCAGCCAAGACCCCCCCCCGATAGTGGGAGGAAGCTCTGGGGCCAACGTCCTGACTTTC,CASSQDPPPIVGGSSGANVLTF
TRBV7-2,.,TRBJ1-5,.,TGTGCCAGCAGCTCGTTTCAGGGGTATAGCAATCAGCCCCAGCATTTT,CASSSFQGYSNQPQHF
TRBV6-1,medium-sized,TRBJ1-5,.,TGTGCCAGCAGTCCCTCGGGAACAGGCAATCAGCCCCAGCATTTT,CASSPSGTGNQPQHF
TRBV6-5,.,TRBJ1-2,.,TGTGCCAGCAGTTACCGCCAGGGGCATGGCTACACCTTC,CASSYRQGHGYTF
TRBV28,once,TRBJ1-2,.,TGTGCCAGCAGGTTGGGTGGAGGTACTGGCTACACCTTC,CASRLGGGTGYTF
TRBV2,once,TRBJ1-4,.,TGTGCCAGCAGAGGAGGCTCAGGGAGGGAAAAACTGTTTTTT,CASRGGSGREKLFF
TRBV11-2,few,TRBJ2-1,TRBD1,TGTGCCAGCAGCCCCCGAGGGGACAGGGGACAGAACAATGAGCAGTTCTTC,CASSPRGDRGQNNEQFF
TRBV28,.,TRBJ2-7,TRBD1,TGTGCCAGCAGTTCGACAGGGGACCCCCCCTACGAGCAGTACTTC,CASSSTGDPPYEQYF
TRBV25-1,.,TRBJ1-5,.,TGTGCCAGCAGTGAAGGCAGGCCGCCTGGGCAGCCCCAGCATTTT,CASSEGRPPGQPQHF
TRBV11-2,few,TRBJ1-2,.,TGTGCCAGCAGCCGCCAGGGATCAGGAGGCTACACCTTC,CASSRQGSGGYTF
TRBV18,few,TRBJ1-3,TRBD1,TGTGCCAGCTCAAATTCCGGGACAGTCGGAAACACCATATATTTT,CASSNSGTVGNTIYF
TRBV14,.,TRBJ2-6,.,TGTGCCAGCAGCGTCCGGAGGGGAGGTCCCTCTGGGGCCAACGTCCTGACTTTC,CASSVRRGGPSGANVLTF
TRBV4-3,.,TRBJ2-7,.,TGCGCCAGCAGCCAAGATTTAAGCAGGCCCGGCGAGCAGTACTTC,CASSQDLSRPGEQYF
TRBV6-5,once,TRBJ2-1,TRBD2,TGTGCCAGCAGTTACTCGGGTCTAGCGGGAGCCTATGAGCAGTTCTTC,CASSYSGLAGAYEQFF
TRBV5-6,.,TRBJ2-5,TRBD2,TGTGCCAGCAGGAGGCATAGCGGGAGGGGAGAGACCCAGTACTTC,CASRRHSGRGETQYF
TRBV7-6,.,TRBJ1-1,.,TGTGCCAGCAGCCTGCTCGACTTGAACACTGAAGCTTTCTTT,CASSLLDLNTEAFF
TRBV29-1,once,TRBJ2-7,TRBD1,TGCAGCGTAGGGACAGGGACCTACGAGCAGTACTTC,CSVGTGTYEQYF
TRBV11-2,.,TRBJ2-2,.,TGTGCCAGCAGCTTAGTCAGGACAGCCACCGGGGAGCTGTTTTTT,CASSLVRTATGELFF
TRBV18,.,TRBJ2-7,.,TGTGCCAGCCGCTTACAGGAGTTCTACGAGCAGTACTTC,CASRLQEFYEQYF
TRBV6-5,.,TRBJ2-7,TRBD2,TGTGCCAGCAAGACGGGACTAGGGGCCTACGAGCAGTACTTC,CASKTGLGAYEQYF
TRBV7-8,.,TRBJ2-7,.,TGTGCCAGCAGCTTCGGACACGGTGCCTCCTACGAGCAGTACTTC,CASSFGHGASYEQYF
TRBV7-2,.,TRBJ2-5,TRBD2,TGTGCCAGCAGCATCTGGACTAGCGGGGGCCCGCGGGAGACCCAGTACTTC,CASSIWTSGGPRETQYF
TRBV29-1,.,TRBJ1-4,.,TGCAGCGTTGAAGCAGAGGGTAATGAAAAACTGTTTTTT,CSVEAEGNEKLFF
TRBV6-6,.,TRBJ2-7,.,TGTGCCAGCAGGCCCGAGGGCTTAGCCTACGAGCAGTACTTC,CASRPEGLAYEQYF
TRBV7-8,.,TRBJ2-3,.,TGTGCCAGCAGCTTATGGGGCGGGGCATCTAGCACAGATACGCAGTATTTT,CASSLWGGASSTDTQYF
TRBV19,few,TRBJ1-5,TRBD1,TGTGCCAGTAGTATGCTAACAGGGGGTGGCAATCAGCCCCAGCATTTT,CASSMLTGGGNQPQHF
TRBV28,.,TRBJ2-7,.,TGTGCCAGCAGTTTCAGGGCAGGGGCCTACGAGCAGTACTTC,CASSFRAGAYEQYF
TRBV2,few,TRBJ1-5,.,TGTGCCAGCAGTGAGAGAGGGGGAGGGCGCCAGCCCCAGCATTTT,CASSERGGGRQPQHF
TRBV19,.,TRBJ1-2,.,TGTGCCAGTAGTTGGGTGGAGTCGGGGTCTAACTATGGCTACACCTTC,CASSWVESGSNYGYTF
TRBV5-1,.,TRBJ1-6,TRBD1,TGCGCCAGCAGAACGACAGGGCCTAATTCACCCCTCCACTTT,CASRTTGPNSPLHF
TRBV19,few,TRBJ2-1,.,TGTGCCAGTACGGTAACAGGGTGGAATGAGCAGTTCTTC,CASTVTGWNEQFF
TRBV6-1,once,TRBJ2-4,TRBD2,TGTGCCAGCAGGGCGACTAGCGACAAAAACATTCAGTACTTC,CASRATSDKNIQYF
TRBV19,.,TRBJ1-4,TRBD1,TGTGCCAGTAGTCTGAGACAGGGGTTGGCTGAAAAACTGTTTTTT,CASSLRQGLAEKLFF
TRBV19,once,TRBJ1-2,.,TGTGCCACTGATGGCGGGGTAGGAGGCTACACCTTC,CATDGGVGGYTF
TRBV27,.,TRBJ2-2,TRBD1,TGTGCCAGCAGCAACCACCGGGACAGGAGGAACACCGGGGAGCTGTTTTTT,CASSNHRDRRNTGELFF
TRBV7-2,.,TRBJ2-7,.,TGTGCCAGCAGCTTAGGTGTGAGCTCCTACGAGCAGTACTTC,CASSLGVSSYEQYF
TRBV7-2,.,TRBJ2-7,.,TGTGCCAGCAGCTCCTACAGGGGGGGCTACGAGCAGTACTTC,CASSSYRGGYEQYF
TRBV5-1,.,TRBJ2-2,.,TGCGCCAGCAAGGAGGGGGCGATGACCGGGGAGCTGTTTTTT,CASKEGAMTGELFF
TRBV4-3,once,TRBJ2-2,.,TGCGCCAGCAGCCGCCGAACTGAGGCCACCGGGGAGCTGTTTTTT,CASSRRTEATGELFF